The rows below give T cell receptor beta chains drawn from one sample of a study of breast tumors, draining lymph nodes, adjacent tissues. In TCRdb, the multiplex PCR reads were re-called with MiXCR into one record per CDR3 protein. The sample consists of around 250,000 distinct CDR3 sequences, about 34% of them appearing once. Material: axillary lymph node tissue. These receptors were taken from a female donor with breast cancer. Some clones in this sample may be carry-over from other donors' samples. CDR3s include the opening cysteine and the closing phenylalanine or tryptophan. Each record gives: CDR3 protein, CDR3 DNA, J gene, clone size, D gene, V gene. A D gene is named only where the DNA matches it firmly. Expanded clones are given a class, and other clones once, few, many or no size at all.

CDR3: CSVPGGTGAQYF; DNA: TGCAGCGTCCCCGGCGGGACAGGTGCGCAGTACTTC; J: TRBJ2-7; size: many; D: TRBD1; V: TRBV29-1
CDR3: CASSLRELVKNEQFF; DNA: TGTGCCAGCAGCTTACGGGAACTAGTCAAGAATGAGCAGTTCTTC; J: TRBJ2-1; size: .; D: .; V: TRBV11-1
CDR3: CASSLERCGELFF; DNA: TGTGCCAGCAGCTTAGAACGGTGCGGGGAGCTGTTTTTT; J: TRBJ2-2; size: .; D: .; V: TRBV7-2
CDR3: CASRDTHYNEQFF; DNA: TGTGCCAGCCGGGACACCCACTACAATGAGCAGTTCTTC; J: TRBJ2-1; size: many; D: .; V: TRBV12-3/TRBV12-4
CDR3: CSVEGIAGGPIDTQYF; DNA: TGCAGCGTTGAAGGAATAGCGGGAGGGCCAATAGATACGCAGTATTTT; J: TRBJ2-3; size: many; D: TRBD2; V: TRBV29-1
CDR3: CASSSSRGLSTDTQYF; DNA: TGTGCCAGCAGTTCCTCCAGGGGACTGAGCACAGATACGCAGTATTTT; J: TRBJ2-3; size: .; D: .; V: TRBV28
CDR3: CASSAGGSKYTGELFF; DNA: TGTGCCAGCTCAGCGGGAGGCAGCAAGTACACCGGGGAGCTGTTTTTT; J: TRBJ2-2; size: many; D: TRBD2; V: TRBV2
CDR3: CASSKQLSSYEQYF; DNA: TGCGCCAGCAGCAAACAATTGAGCTCCTACGAGCAGTACTTC; J: TRBJ2-7; size: many; D: .; V: TRBV4-1
CDR3: CASSMIPGNHPQHF; DNA: TGCGCCAGCAGCATGATACCGGGAAATCACCCCCAGCATTTT; J: TRBJ1-5; size: .; D: .; V: TRBV5-1
CDR3: CASTMTGTGTGELFF; DNA: TGCGCCAGCACTATGACCGGGACAGGGACCGGGGAGCTGTTTTTT; J: TRBJ2-2; size: many; D: TRBD1; V: TRBV10-2
CDR3: CAISESLTGGNVLTF; DNA: TGTGCCATCAGTGAGTCCCTGACAGGGGGCAACGTCCTGACTTTC; J: TRBJ2-6; size: .; D: TRBD1; V: TRBV10-3
CDR3: CATSSLSSGLYNEQFF; DNA: TGTGCCACCAGCAGCCTCTCTAGCGGACTATACAATGAGCAGTTCTTC; J: TRBJ2-1; size: .; D: TRBD2; V: TRBV24-1
CDR3: CSARTGTDTQYF; DNA: TGCAGTGCTAGAACAGGCACAGATACGCAGTATTTT; J: TRBJ2-3; size: many; D: .; V: TRBV20-1
CDR3: CASSLETGEQYF; DNA: TGTGCCAGCAGCTTGGAAACTGGCGAGCAGTACTTC; J: TRBJ2-7; size: .; D: .; V: TRBV5-8
CDR3: CASSDMTGGGGYTF; DNA: TGTGCCAGCAGTGATATGACAGGGGGGGGTGGCTACACCTTC; J: TRBJ1-2; size: many; D: TRBD1; V: TRBV2
CDR3: CASSIASGGTGELFF; DNA: TGTGCCAGCAGCATAGCTAGCGGGGGTACCGGGGAGCTGTTTTTT; J: TRBJ2-2; size: many; D: TRBD2; V: TRBV11-3
CDR3: CASSLDLTGHKEGYTF; DNA: TGTGCCAGCAGCTTAGATCTGACTGGACATAAGGAAGGCTACACCTTC; J: TRBJ1-2; size: .; D: .; V: TRBV7-9
CDR3: CASSNRGQDTQYF; DNA: TGTGCCAGCAGTAACAGGGGTCAAGATACGCAGTATTTT; J: TRBJ2-3; size: .; D: TRBD1; V: TRBV2
CDR3: CASSGAGTGGYNEQFF; DNA: TGTGCCAGCTCAGGCGCCGGGACAGGGGGTTACAATGAGCAGTTCTTC; J: TRBJ2-1; size: .; D: TRBD1; V: TRBV7-3
CDR3: CASSQDLAGGRTGELFF; DNA: TGTGCCAGCAGCCAGGATCTAGCGGGGGGGCGTACCGGGGAGCTGTTTTTT; J: TRBJ2-2; size: many; D: TRBD2; V: TRBV4-2
CDR3: CASSLGEIYNEQFF; DNA: TGCGCCAGCAGCCTGGGCGAGATCTACAATGAGCAGTTCTTC; J: TRBJ2-1; size: few; D: .; V: TRBV5-1
CDR3: CASSHSGGWSYEQYF; DNA: TGTGCCAGCAGTCACTCGGGGGGCTGGAGCTACGAGCAGTACTTC; J: TRBJ2-7; size: few; D: .; V: TRBV6-4
CDR3: CASRPVGGGAGELFF; DNA: TGTGCCAGCAGGCCGGTCGGGGGGGGGGCCGGGGAGCTGTTTTTT; J: TRBJ2-2; size: .; D: TRBD2; V: TRBV7-2
CDR3: CATSRGATGEDTGELFF; DNA: TGTGCCACCAGCAGAGGGGCGACAGGGGAGGACACCGGGGAGCTGTTTTTT; J: TRBJ2-2; size: .; D: TRBD1; V: TRBV15
CDR3: CASSPPLRNQPQHF; DNA: TGTGCCAGCAGCCCCCCACTGAGAAATCAGCCCCAGCATTTT; J: TRBJ1-5; size: .; D: .; V: TRBV11-2
CDR3: CSAWTSSYEQYF; DNA: TGCAGTGCGTGGACTAGCTCCTACGAGCAGTACTTC; J: TRBJ2-7; size: .; D: TRBD2; V: TRBV20-1
CDR3: CASSHRTGATNEKLFF; DNA: TGTGCCAGCAGCCATAGGACAGGCGCAACTAATGAAAAACTGTTTTTT; J: TRBJ1-4; size: many; D: TRBD1; V: TRBV14
CDR3: CASSVRLAGETGALFF; DNA: TGTGCCAGCAGCGTACGATTAGCGGGAGAAACCGGGGCGCTGTTTTTT; J: TRBJ2-2; size: few; D: TRBD2; V: TRBV9
CDR3: CASSGRRGDIQYF; DNA: TGTGCCAGCAGCGGACGGAGGGGAGACATTCAGTACTTC; J: TRBJ2-4; size: few; D: .; V: TRBV6-6
CDR3: CASSLEGNNQPQHF; DNA: TGCGCCAGCAGCTTGGAAGGGAACAATCAGCCCCAGCATTTT; J: TRBJ1-5; size: many; D: .; V: TRBV5-1
CDR3: CASSFRGGPYNEQFF; DNA: TGTGCCAGCAGTTTTCGCGGGGGCCCATACAATGAGCAGTTCTTC; J: TRBJ2-1; size: .; D: .; V: TRBV6-2/TRBV6-3